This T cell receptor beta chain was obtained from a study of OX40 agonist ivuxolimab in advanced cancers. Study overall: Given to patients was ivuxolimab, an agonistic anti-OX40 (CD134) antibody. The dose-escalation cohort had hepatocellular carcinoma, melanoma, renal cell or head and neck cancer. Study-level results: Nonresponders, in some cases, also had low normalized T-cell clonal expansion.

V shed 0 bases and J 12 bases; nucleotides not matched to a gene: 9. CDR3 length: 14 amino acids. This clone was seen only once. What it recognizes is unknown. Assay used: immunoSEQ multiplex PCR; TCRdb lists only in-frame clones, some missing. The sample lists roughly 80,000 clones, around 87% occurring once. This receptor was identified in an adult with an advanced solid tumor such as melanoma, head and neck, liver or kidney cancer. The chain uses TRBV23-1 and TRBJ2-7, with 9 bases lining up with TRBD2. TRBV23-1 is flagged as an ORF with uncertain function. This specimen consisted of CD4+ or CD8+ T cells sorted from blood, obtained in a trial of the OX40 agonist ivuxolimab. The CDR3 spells CASSQSASGIHGYF. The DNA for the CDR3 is TGCGCCAGCAGTCAATCGGCTAGCGGGATACATGGGTACTTC.